The clone carrying this T cell receptor (beta chain) was recorded many times. Germline CDR1 is MDHEN and CDR2 is SYDVKM. This CDR3 is built from 16 residues. Trimming pared 3 bases from V and 0 bases from J, leaving 9 bases between. Each patient went into thyroid surgery without having received any treatment. This record comes from a study of metastatic and nonmetastatic thyroid tumors. Study context: Across blood and tumor or nodule tissue, repertoires from malignant and benign thyroid patients were compared with one another.

As processed by the authors: Construction of a distant-metastasis classifier for papillary thyroid cancer relied on CDR3 differences across clinicopathological groups. TCRdb reassembled clones from the PCR reads with MiXCR. It is TCRdb's table, rather than the study itself, that gives the V and J calls and clone size. Of 40,000 or so clones in the sample, approximately 13% were seen once. The source material was blood. This receptor was taken from a female donor with papillary thyroid cancer or a benign thyroid nodule (not recorded which). Some clones in this sample may be carry-over from other donors' samples. The genes are TRBV28 and TRBJ2-6; possibly TRBD1 or TRBD2 for D (6 bases each). The CDR3 DNA sequence: TGTGCCAGCAGTTTCGGGGGCAGCTCTGGGGCCAACGTCCTGACTTTC. Residues: CASSFGGSSGANVLTF.